Below are 7 T cell receptor beta chains sequenced from a single sample in a study of cytomegalovirus exposure and HLA in healthy donors. Assay used: immunoSEQ multiplex PCR; TCRdb lists only in-frame clones, some missing. The sample contains 100,000 to 130,000 clones, over 75% of which appear only once. Material: PBMCs. The receptors here all came from a woman younger than 30 in good health and CMV-seronegative.

J is TRBJ2-1 and V is TRBV13, with 12 bases lining up with TRBD2. Germline loops: CDR1 PRHDT, CDR2 FYEKMQ (reference sequence). The CDR3 is 16 residues long. With 5 bases clipped from V and 2 bases from J, the junction kept 4 bases outside the gene matches. The CDR3 is CASSPRTSGAYNEQFF. Here the CDR3 DNA reads TGTGCCAGCAGCCCGAGGACTAGCGGGGCCTACAATGAGCAGTTCTTC.

The genes are TRBV27 and TRBJ1-4; the D gene is possibly TRBD1 (6 bases). The CDR3 consists of 13 residues. The V end lost 8 bases, the J end lost 8 bases, and 15 bases lay between the germline ends. From germline, CDR1 is MNHEY and CDR2 SMNVEV (reference sequence). CDR3 loop: CASAARGAEKLFF. CDR3 coding DNA: TGTGCCAGCGCCGCCAGGGGCGCAGAAAAACTGTTTTTT. The full variable domain, its missing parts supplied by reference TRBV27 and TRBJ1-4, is EAQVTQNPRYLITVTGKKLTVTCSQNMNHEYMSWYRQDPGLGLRQIYYSMNVEVTDKGDVPEGYKVSRKEKRNFPLILESPSPNQTSLYFCASAARGAEKLFFGSGTQLSVL.

V is TRBV4-1 and J is TRBJ2-3; perhaps TRBD1 as D (5 bases). The CDR3 extends over 15 amino acids. The germline gives CDR1 MGHRA, CDR2 YSYEKL. V lost 0 bases to trimming and J lost 2 bases, with 9 bases between them. The CDR3 is CASSQERTNTDTQYF. The CDR3 bases are TGCGCCAGCAGCCAAGAGCGGACAAACACAGATACGCAGTATTTT.

The rearrangement joins TRBV29-1 to TRBJ2-5; perhaps TRBD1 as D (5 bases). This CDR3 comprises 16 residues. Germline CDR1 is SQVTM and CDR2 is ANQGSEA. Trimming took off 6 bases at V and 5 bases at J, with 25 bases between the two ends. The CDR3 reads CSVRRTWGGKKETQYF. CDR3 nucleotides: TGCAGCGTCCGCCGGACCTGGGGCGGAAAGAAGGAGACCCAGTACTTC.

The rearrangement links TRBV4-1 to TRBJ1-1; the match to TRBD1 covers 12 bases. This CDR3 comprises 16 residues. V was clipped by 1 base and J by 6 bases; unmatched bases: 6. CDR1 is MGHRA, CDR2 YSYEKL, per germline. This CDR3 is CASSQVPGQGAAEAFF. In nucleotides, the CDR3 is TGCGCCAGCAGCCAAGTGCCGGGACAGGGGGCGGCTGAAGCTTTCTTT.

The chain carries TRBV28 and TRBJ2-1; 7 positions match TRBD1. V lost 4 bases and J lost 5; bases outside the gene matches: 5. This CDR3 is built from 14 residues. Germline V gene data show CDR1 as MDHEN and CDR2 as SYDVKM. CDR3 residues: CASSSRTGNNEQFF. CDR3 nucleotides: TGTGCCAGCAGTTCCCGGACAGGAAACAATGAGCAGTTCTTC.

The chain uses TRBV10-3 and TRBJ1-1; TRBD1 is a possible D gene (5 bases). The CDR3 sequence is 12 residues long. Germline lookup yields CDR1 ENHRY and CDR2 SYGVKD. V lost 7 bases and J 3 bases, leaving 9 bases between the germline ends. The chain's CDR3 is CAIKRGDTEAFF. The CDR3 bases are TGTGCCATCAAGCGGGGGGACACTGAAGCTTTCTTT.